Listed here is a single TCR beta chain. This entry is derived from a study of blood T cell repertoires in COVID-19. Across the study: COVID-19 samples collected from the United States, Italy and Spain covered acute and convalescent phases. PBMCs, B-cell-depleted T cells, or T cells provided the cDNA or gDNA that made up the material.

Generated by immunoSEQ multiplex PCR, the TCRdb table keeps only in-frame clones and is missing some. This table has around 30,000 clones, roughly 87% appearing once. Deletions cut 4 bases from V and 14 bases from J, with 12 bases between. The germline V gene has CDR1 SEHNR and CDR2 FQNEAQ (reference sequence). The length of the CDR3 is 12 residues. The sequence was collected from a human donor in a cohort sampled during active COVID-19. The chain carries TRBV7-9 and TRBJ1-6, with D possibly TRBD1 on 5 matching bases. Input material: peripheral blood. The DNA for the CDR3 is TGTGCCAGCAGCTCTCCAGGGCAAGCCCTCCACTTT. The encoded protein is CASSSPGQALHF.